This T cell receptor (beta chain) was retrieved from a study of blood T cell repertoires in COVID-19. The germline CDR1 and CDR2 sequences are ENHRY and SYGVKD. The CDR3 has 16 amino acids. With 2 bases clipped from V and 4 bases from J, the junction kept 4 bases outside the gene matches. Libraries were prepared by immunoSEQ multiplex PCR; TCRdb keeps only in-frame clonotypes and omits some of them. The data show 200,000 to 300,000 clones, with about 86% seen just once and more than 1.2% held by the top ten. The sample consisted of peripheral blood. The chain employs TRBV10-3 and TRBJ2-1, with 11 bases identical to TRBD2. The origin of this receptor is a man at least 80 years old with acute or convalescent COVID-19. CDR3 nucleotides: TGTGCCATCAGTGAGGGGACTAGCGGAACTTACAATGAGCAGTTCTTC. Amino acids: CAISEGTSGTYNEQFF.